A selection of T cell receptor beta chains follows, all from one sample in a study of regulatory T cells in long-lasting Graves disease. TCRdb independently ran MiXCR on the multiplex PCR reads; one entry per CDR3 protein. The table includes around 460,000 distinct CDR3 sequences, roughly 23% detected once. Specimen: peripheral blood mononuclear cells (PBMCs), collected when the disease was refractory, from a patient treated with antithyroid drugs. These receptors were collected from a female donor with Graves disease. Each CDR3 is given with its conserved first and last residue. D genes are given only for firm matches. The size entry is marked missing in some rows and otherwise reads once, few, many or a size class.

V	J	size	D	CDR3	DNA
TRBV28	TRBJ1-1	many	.	CASSRPRDTEAFF	TGTGCCAGCAGTAGACCTCGGGACACTGAAGCTTTCTTT
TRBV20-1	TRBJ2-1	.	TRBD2	CSARVGSGAKYNEQFF	TGCAGTGCTAGAGTCGGTAGCGGGGCAAAATACAATGAGCAGTTCTTC
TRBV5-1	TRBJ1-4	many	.	CASSAPGDEKLFF	TGCGCCAGCAGCGCGCCCGGGGATGAAAAACTGTTTTTT
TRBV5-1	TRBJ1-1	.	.	CTSSIGTSSTEAFF	TGCACCAGTTCGATTGGGACGTCTAGCACTGAAGCTTTCTTT
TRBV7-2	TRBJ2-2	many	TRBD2	CASSSGASGKTNTGELFF	TGTGCCAGTAGCTCAGGGGCTAGCGGGAAGACGAACACCGGGGAGCTGTTTTTT
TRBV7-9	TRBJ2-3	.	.	CASYNTRTDTQYF	TGTGCCAGCTATAATACTCGGACAGATACGCAGTATTTT
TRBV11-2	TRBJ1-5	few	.	CASSLGRSVYSNQPQHF	TGTGCCAGCAGCTTAGGTCGGTCAGTTTATAGCAATCAGCCCCAGCATTTT
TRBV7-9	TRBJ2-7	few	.	CASSGKEGVVRYEQYF	TGTGCCAGCAGCGGAAAAGAGGGGGTGGTACGCTACGAGCAGTACTTC
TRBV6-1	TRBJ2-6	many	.	CASTEDGRAYSGANVLTF	TGTGCCAGCACCGAAGACGGACGGGCCTATTCTGGGGCCAACGTCCTGACTTTC
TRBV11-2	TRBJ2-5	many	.	CASSLSSSQETQYF	TGTGCCAGCAGCTTATCATCCAGCCAAGAGACCCAGTACTTC
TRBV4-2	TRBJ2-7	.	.	CASSQELRTISYEQYF	TGTGCCAGCAGCCAAGAATTACGGACTATCTCCTACGAGCAGTACTTC
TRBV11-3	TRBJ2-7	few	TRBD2	CASSPRGSGRIEQYF	TGTGCCAGCAGCCCTCGAGGTAGCGGGAGAATCGAGCAGTACTTC
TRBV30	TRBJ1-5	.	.	CAWGDGNQPQHF	TGTGCCTGGGGGGACGGAAATCAGCCCCAGCATTTT
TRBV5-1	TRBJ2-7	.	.	CASSLSRDPPGLYEQYF	TGCGCCAGCAGCTTGAGTCGGGACCCCCCCGGCCTCTACGAGCAGTACTTC
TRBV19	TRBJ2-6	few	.	CASSIEGHYGANVLTF	TGTGCCAGTAGTATAGAAGGACACTATGGGGCCAACGTCCTGACTTTC
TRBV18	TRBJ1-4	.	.	CASSPASTNEKLFF	TGTGCCAGCTCACCGGCCTCAACTAATGAAAAACTGTTTTTT
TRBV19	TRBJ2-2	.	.	CASNSGTANTGELFF	TGTGCCAGTAACTCCGGGACGGCGAACACCGGGGAGCTGTTTTTT
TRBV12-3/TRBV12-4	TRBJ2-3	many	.	CASSLRPGRADTQYF	TGTGCCAGCAGTTTGCGCCCAGGTAGGGCAGATACGCAGTATTTT
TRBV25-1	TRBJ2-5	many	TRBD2	CASRSTKQRERETQYF	TGTGCCAGCAGATCAACCAAACAGCGGGAGAGGGAGACCCAGTACTTC
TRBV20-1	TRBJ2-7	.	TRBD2	CSVNSGGALYEQYF	TGCAGTGTCAATAGCGGGGGGGCCCTCTACGAGCAGTACTTC
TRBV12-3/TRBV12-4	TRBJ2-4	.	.	CASLGGPKNIQYF	TGTGCCAGCCTCGGGGGCCCCAAAAACATTCAGTACTTC
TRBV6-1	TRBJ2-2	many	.	CASRPEVGRTGELFF	TGTGCCAGCAGACCGGAGGTTGGGCGCACCGGGGAGCTGTTTTTT
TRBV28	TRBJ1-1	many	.	CASSFSPLSVSSAFF	TGTGCCAGCAGCTTCTCACCCCTGAGTGTAAGTTCTGCTTTCTTT
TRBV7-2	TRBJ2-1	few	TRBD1	CASRKDRGVHNEQFF	TGTGCCAGCAGGAAGGACAGGGGAGTTCACAATGAGCAGTTCTTC
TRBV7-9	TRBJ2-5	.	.	CASSWVGWETQYF	TGTGCCAGCAGCTGGGTCGGTTGGGAGACCCAGTACTTC
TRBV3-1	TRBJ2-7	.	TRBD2	CASSQEGPWSSGGYEQYF	TGTGCCAGCAGCCAAGAAGGACCCTGGTCTAGCGGGGGGTACGAGCAGTACTTC
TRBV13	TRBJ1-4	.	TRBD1	CASSSTGTGIEKLFF	TGTGCCAGCAGCTCCACCGGGACAGGCATTGAAAAACTGTTTTTT
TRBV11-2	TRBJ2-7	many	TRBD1	CASSSWTGDSREQYF	TGTGCCAGCAGCTCTTGGACAGGGGATTCGAGGGAGCAGTACTTC
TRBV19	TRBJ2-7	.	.	CASSKGLSHEQYF	TGTGCCAGTAGTAAGGGACTTTCCCACGAGCAGTACTTC
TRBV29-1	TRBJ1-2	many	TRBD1	CSVLVGQGNYGYTF	TGCAGCGTCCTGGTCGGACAGGGGAACTATGGCTACACCTTC
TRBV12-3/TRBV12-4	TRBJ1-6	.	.	CASSLGNYNSPLHF	TGTGCCAGCAGTTTAGGAAATTATAATTCACCCCTCCACTTT
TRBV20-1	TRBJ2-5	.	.	CSARDGVQYF	TGCAGTGCTAGAGATGGTGTCCAGTACTTC
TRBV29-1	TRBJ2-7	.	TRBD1	CSVGQGAGEQYF	TGCAGCGTTGGGCAGGGGGCGGGCGAGCAGTACTTC
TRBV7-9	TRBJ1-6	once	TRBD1	CASSALPGTGGSPLHF	TGTGCCAGCAGCGCCCTCCCGGGGACAGGCGGCTCACCCCTCCACTTT